The 17 T cell receptor beta chains below all came from one sample that was sequenced in a study of blood T cell repertoires in COVID-19. TCRdb keeps only in-frame clones here, not all; method: immunoSEQ multiplex PCR. The sample includes more than 200,000 clones, 70% to 90% of them seen just once. The sample comprised PBMCs or T cells enriched from blood (not recorded which). These receptors were collected from a man in his forties who had recovered from COVID-19.

This chain joins TRBV25-1 and TRBJ2-5; 10 bases align to TRBD1. The germline V gene has CDR1 MGHDK and CDR2 SYGVNS. The J segment lost 5 bases and the V segment lost 6 bases, leaving 9 bases of the junction unmatched. The CDR3 has 15 residues. The CDR3: CASSPSDRGWETQYF. CDR3 nucleotide sequence: TGTGCCAGCAGCCCTTCGGACAGGGGGTGGGAGACCCAGTACTTC.

The V gene is TRBV19, the J gene TRBJ2-1; 10 bases match TRBD2. J was trimmed by 8 bases and V by 6 bases; bases with no gene match: 4. This CDR3 contains 13 residues. The V gene's germline CDR1 is LNHDA and CDR2 SQIVND (reference sequence). In nucleotides, the CDR3 is TGTGCCAGTAGCGGGACTAGCGCCCATGAGCAGTTCTTC. Its protein is CASSGTSAHEQFF.

V usage is TRBV4-2 and J usage is TRBJ2-2; 7 bases match TRBD1. The length of the CDR3 is 18 residues. The V gene's germline CDR1 is LGHNA and CDR2 YNFKEQ. Trimming took 0 bases from V and 5 from J; bases not matched to a gene: 12. This chain's CDR3 is CASSQEERQGLRTGELFF. The CDR3 nucleotides are TGTGCCAGCAGCCAAGAAGAAAGACAGGGTTTAAGAACCGGGGAGCTGTTTTTT.

The rearrangement joins TRBV28 to TRBJ2-1, with 8 bases aligning to TRBD2. This CDR3 has 18 amino acids. Germline CDR1 MDHEN, CDR2 SYDVKM. V shed 5 bases, J shed 0 bases, and the junction held 12 bases outside the gene matches. CDR3 sequence: CASSPSPGLGSSYNEQFF. CDR3 DNA: TGTGCCAGCAGTCCCTCCCCGGGACTAGGGAGCTCCTACAATGAGCAGTTCTTC.

The chain links TRBV2 to TRBJ2-5, with D unclear. The germline V and J ends were trimmed by 4 bases and 4 bases, with 4 bases remaining between them. CDR1 SNHLY and CDR2 FYNNEI come from the germline V gene. This CDR3 has 11 amino acids. In DNA, the CDR3 is TGTGCCAGCAGTGTCGGAGAGACCCAGTACTTC. Translation gives CASSVGETQYF.

V gene TRBV5-5 combines with J gene TRBJ2-5, with TRBD1 as a possible D gene (6 bases). With 5 bases removed from V and 2 bases from J, the gap between germline ends came to 10 bases. The CDR3 is 13 residues long. In germline, CDR1 is SGHKS, CDR2 YYEKEE (reference sequence). This CDR3 reads CASRTQGQETQYF. In DNA form, the CDR3 reads TGTGCCAGCAGGACGCAGGGGCAAGAGACCCAGTACTTC.

This rearrangement joins TRBV7-9 to TRBJ1-1; the match to TRBD1 covers 7 bases. Germline V gene lookup returns CDR1 SEHNR and CDR2 FQNEAQ (reference sequence). The CDR3 has 12 amino acids. V was pared by 5 bases and J by 11 bases, with 8 bases of the junction left unmatched. The CDR3 DNA reads TGTGCCAGCAGCGAAAACAGGGGCGAGGCTTTCTTT. It translates to CASSENRGEAFF.

This chain connects TRBV4-1 to TRBJ2-2, with a tentative D call TRBD2 (6 bases). V was shortened by 3 bases and J by 0 bases, with 11 bases between the two germline ends. Germline V gives CDR1 MGHRA, CDR2 YSYEKL. The CDR3 contains 16 residues. As DNA, the CDR3 is TGCGCCAGCAGCCATTTAGCGGAACCGAACACCGGGGAGCTGTTTTTT. Translating it yields CASSHLAEPNTGELFF.

V is TRBV20-1 and J is TRBJ1-5, with D tentatively TRBD1 (6 bases). Germline lookup yields CDR1 DFQATT and CDR2 SNEGSKA (reference sequence). This CDR3 has 16 amino acids. V was pared by 3 bases and J by 7 bases, with 22 bases between. CDR3 region: CSASSGVSPQGQPQHF. The CDR3 coding sequence is TGCAGTGCTAGTAGTGGGGTCAGTCCGCAGGGGCAGCCCCAGCATTTT.

This chain links TRBV19 with TRBJ1-2; no clear D. The germline V gene has CDR1 LNHDA and CDR2 SQIVND (reference sequence). The V and J ends lost 3 bases and 7 bases respectively, with 15 bases between them. The CDR3 totals 14 residues. The CDR3 spells CASSMSRGRGGYTF. CDR3 DNA sequence: TGTGCCAGTAGTATGTCAAGAGGCCGGGGTGGCTACACCTTC.

The rearrangement joins TRBV6-6 to TRBJ2-2, with 7 bases aligning to TRBD2. CDR3 length equals 15 residues. The germline CDR1 and CDR2 sequences are MNHNY and SVGAGI (reference sequence). With 2 bases clipped from V and 7 bases from J, the junction kept 7 bases outside the gene matches. CDR3 sequence reads: CASSYLRAGYGELFF. CDR3 nucleotide sequence: TGTGCCAGCAGTTACCTCCGAGCGGGATACGGGGAGCTGTTTTTT.

The chain couples TRBV11-2 to TRBJ1-2; tentative D call: TRBD1 (5 bases). Germline V gene sequence: CDR1 SGHAT, CDR2 FQNNGV. The CDR3 length is 15 residues. With 3 bases removed from V and 0 bases from J, the gap between germline ends came to 11 bases. CDR3 sequence: CASSFSPGTNYGYTF. CDR3 DNA sequence: TGTGCCAGCAGCTTCAGTCCAGGGACTAACTATGGCTACACCTTC.

The chain employs TRBV7-9 and TRBJ2-1, with TRBD2 matching over 7 bases. Germline loops: CDR1 SEHNR, CDR2 FQNEAQ (reference sequence). This CDR3 has 15 amino acids. V shed 1 base, J shed 10 bases, and the junction held 10 bases outside the gene matches. The CDR3 nucleotides are TGTGCCAGCAGCTTAGGCGGGGGACCCCCGTCGGAGCAGTTCTTC. It yields the protein CASSLGGGPPSEQFF.

The chain recombines TRBV7-6 with TRBJ2-3, with 12 bases identical to TRBD2. Germline V gives CDR1 SGHVS, CDR2 FNYEAQ. The J segment lost 2 bases and the V segment lost 5 bases, leaving 14 bases of the junction unmatched. The CDR3 contains 19 residues. The CDR3 sequence: CASSRFHRWTSGTTDTQYF. The CDR3 DNA is TGTGCCAGCAGCCGATTTCACAGATGGACTAGCGGGACCACAGATACGCAGTATTTT.

The V and J genes are TRBV19 and TRBJ1-4; D perhaps matches TRBD1 (6 bases). CDR1 LNHDA and CDR2 SQIVND come from the germline V gene (reference sequence). The CDR3 length is 17 residues. Between the trimmed V and J ends, which lost 3 bases and 0 bases, there was a span of 14 bases. In nucleotides, the CDR3 is TGTGCCAGTAGTATTCCCGCGGACAGTGCAACTAATGAAAAACTGTTTTTT. It translates to CASSIPADSATNEKLFF.

The chain employs TRBV5-1 and TRBJ2-1, with 7 positions matching TRBD2. V gave up 1 base and J gave up 6 bases; unmatched junction bases: 7. The CDR3 totals 15 residues. From germline, CDR1 is SGHRS and CDR2 YFSETQ. The CDR3 here is CASSLLSSGFNEQFF. CDR3 nucleotide sequence: TGCGCCAGCAGCTTGCTGTCTAGCGGATTCAATGAGCAGTTCTTC.

The chain uses TRBV19 and TRBJ1-2, with D unresolved. The ends were cut back, 3 bases at V and 3 bases at J, with 11 bases in the middle. There are 14 residues in the CDR3. The V gene's germline CDR1 is LNHDA and CDR2 SQIVND (reference sequence). The CDR3 protein is CASSIGLGDYGYTF. As DNA, the CDR3 is TGTGCCAGTAGTATTGGGTTAGGAGACTATGGCTACACCTTC.